This T cell receptor (beta chain) was profiled in a study of cytomegalovirus exposure and HLA in healthy donors. The germline gives CDR1 MGHDK, CDR2 SYGVNS. CDR3 length equals 15 residues. Trimming took off 4 bases at V and 2 bases at J, with 13 bases between the two ends. Generated by immunoSEQ multiplex PCR, the TCRdb table keeps only in-frame clones and is missing some. Of about 120,000 clones listed, about 83% are singletons. This clone has more than one count but fewer than ten. This TCR was recovered from a woman in her twenties or thirties in good health and CMV-seronegative. The gene calls are TRBV25-1 and TRBJ2-3; perhaps TRBD2 as D (5 bases). The sequencing input was PBMCs. The CDR3 DNA reads TGTGCCAGCAGTGTACGTGGGAGCCTCACAGATACGCAGTATTTT. Translated, it gives CASSVRGSLTDTQYF.